The present entry profiles one TCR beta chain with its context. Its antigen remains unidentified. This may come from a read error, since a much larger clone is one base off. TCR libraries were built in bulk with a published protocol and specific TCR primers. TCRdb re-called the PCR reads through MiXCR, storing one row per CDR3 protein. The sample contains around 100,000 distinct CDR3 sequences, approximately 40% of which appear only once. The germline CDR1 and CDR2 sequences are LGHNA and YNFKEQ. The CDR3 loop spans 13 amino acids. These data are taken from a study of molecular identifiers for immune sequencing clone quantification. Study results and caveats: It was shown that clones above 20 RNA copies held over 98% of effector molecules, but under 1% in naive cells. Jurkat TCR RNA spiked in from one cell could reportedly be detected among some 980,000 naive cells.

V usage is TRBV4-2 and J usage is TRBJ2-7; 7 bases agree with TRBD1. The sample consisted of naive CD8+ T cells from blood, with Jurkat cell RNA spiked in. Subset meaning: FACS-sorted CD8+CD4-CCR7+CD45RA+ naive T cells. This receptor was identified in a human donor in good health. Some libraries in this study had Jurkat cell RNA spiked in. The CDR3 DNA reads TGTGCCAGCAGCCAAGCGACAGGGAACGAGCAGAACTTC. This codes for CASSQATGNEQNF.